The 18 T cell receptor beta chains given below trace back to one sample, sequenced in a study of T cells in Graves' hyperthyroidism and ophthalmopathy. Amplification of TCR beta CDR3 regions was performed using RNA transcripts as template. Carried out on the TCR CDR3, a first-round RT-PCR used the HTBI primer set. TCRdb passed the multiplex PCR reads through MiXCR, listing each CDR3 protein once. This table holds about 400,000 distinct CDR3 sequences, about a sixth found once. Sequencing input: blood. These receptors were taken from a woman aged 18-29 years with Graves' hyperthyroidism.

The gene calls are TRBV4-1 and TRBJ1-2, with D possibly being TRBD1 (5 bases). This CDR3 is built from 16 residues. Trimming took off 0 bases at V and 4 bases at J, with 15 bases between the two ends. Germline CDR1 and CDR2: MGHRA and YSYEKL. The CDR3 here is CASSQDPGNGIYGYTF. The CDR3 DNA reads TGCGCCAGCAGCCAAGATCCAGGGAACGGAATCTATGGCTACACCTTC.

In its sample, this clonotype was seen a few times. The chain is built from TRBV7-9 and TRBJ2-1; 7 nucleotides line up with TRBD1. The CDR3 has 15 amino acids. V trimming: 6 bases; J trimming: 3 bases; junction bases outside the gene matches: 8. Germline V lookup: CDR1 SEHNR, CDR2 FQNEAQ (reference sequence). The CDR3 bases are TGTGCCAGCAGACCCCCGCCAGGGGGCTACAATGAGCAGTTCTTC. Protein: CASRPPPGGYNEQFF.

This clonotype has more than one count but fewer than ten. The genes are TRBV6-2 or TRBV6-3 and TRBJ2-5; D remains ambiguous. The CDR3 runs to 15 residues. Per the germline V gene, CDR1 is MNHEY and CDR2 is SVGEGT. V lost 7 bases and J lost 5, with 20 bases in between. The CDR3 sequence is CASTRAQFISETQYF. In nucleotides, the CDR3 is TGTGCCAGCACCCGGGCCCAATTCATATCGGAGACCCAGTACTTC.

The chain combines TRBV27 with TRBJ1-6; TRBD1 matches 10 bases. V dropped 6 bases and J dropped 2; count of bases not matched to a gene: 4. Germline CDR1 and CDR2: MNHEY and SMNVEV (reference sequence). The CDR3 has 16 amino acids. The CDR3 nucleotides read TGTGCCAGCAGCCGACAGGGGGCGACCTATAATTCACCCCTCCACTTT. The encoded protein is CASSRQGATYNSPLHF.

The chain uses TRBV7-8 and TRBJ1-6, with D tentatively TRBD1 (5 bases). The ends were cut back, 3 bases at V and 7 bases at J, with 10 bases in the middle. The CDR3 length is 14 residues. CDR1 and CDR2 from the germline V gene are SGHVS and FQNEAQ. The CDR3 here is CASSFGAVNSPLHF. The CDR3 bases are TGTGCCAGCAGCTTCGGGGCAGTAAATTCACCCCTCCACTTT.

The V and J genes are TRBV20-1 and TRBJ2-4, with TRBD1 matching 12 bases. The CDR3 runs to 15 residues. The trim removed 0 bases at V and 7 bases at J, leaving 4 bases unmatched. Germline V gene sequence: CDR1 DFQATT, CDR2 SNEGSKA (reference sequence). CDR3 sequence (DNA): TGCAGTGCTAGAGACCGGGACAGGGGGCTTAACATTCAGTACTTC. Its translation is CSARDRDRGLNIQYF.

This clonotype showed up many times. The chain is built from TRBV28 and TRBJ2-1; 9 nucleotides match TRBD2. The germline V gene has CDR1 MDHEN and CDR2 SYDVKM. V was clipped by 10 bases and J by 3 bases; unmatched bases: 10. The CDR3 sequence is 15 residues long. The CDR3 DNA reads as TGTGCCACCGCACGGGGTAGCGGGAGCTACAATGAGCAGTTCTTC. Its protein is CATARGSGSYNEQFF.

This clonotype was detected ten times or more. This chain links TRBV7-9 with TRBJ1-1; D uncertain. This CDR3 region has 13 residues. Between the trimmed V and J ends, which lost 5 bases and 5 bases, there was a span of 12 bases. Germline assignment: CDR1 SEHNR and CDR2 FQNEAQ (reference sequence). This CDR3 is CASSGFGPTEAFF. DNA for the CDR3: TGTGCCAGCAGCGGATTCGGACCTACTGAAGCTTTCTTT.

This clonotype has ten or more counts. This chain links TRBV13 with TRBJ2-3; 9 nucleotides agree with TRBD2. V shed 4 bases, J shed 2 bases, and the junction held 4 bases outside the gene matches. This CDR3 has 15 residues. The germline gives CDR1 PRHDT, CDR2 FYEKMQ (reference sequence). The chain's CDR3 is CASSSGLADTDTQYF. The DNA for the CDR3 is TGTGCCAGCAGCTCGGGACTAGCAGACACAGATACGCAGTATTTT.

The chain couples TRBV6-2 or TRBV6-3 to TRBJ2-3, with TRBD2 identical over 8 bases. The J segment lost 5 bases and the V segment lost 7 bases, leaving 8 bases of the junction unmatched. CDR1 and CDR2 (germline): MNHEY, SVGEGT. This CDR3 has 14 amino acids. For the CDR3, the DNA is TGTGCCAGCAAGCAAGCGGGGGCCCTAGATACGCAGTATTTT. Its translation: CASKQAGALDTQYF.

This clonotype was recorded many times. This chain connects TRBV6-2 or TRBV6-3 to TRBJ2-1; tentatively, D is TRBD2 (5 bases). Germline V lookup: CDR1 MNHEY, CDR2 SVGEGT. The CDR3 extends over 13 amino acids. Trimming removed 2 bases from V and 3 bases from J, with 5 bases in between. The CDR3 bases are TGTGCCAGCAGTTACCGGGACTACAATGAGCAGTTCTTC. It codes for CASSYRDYNEQFF.

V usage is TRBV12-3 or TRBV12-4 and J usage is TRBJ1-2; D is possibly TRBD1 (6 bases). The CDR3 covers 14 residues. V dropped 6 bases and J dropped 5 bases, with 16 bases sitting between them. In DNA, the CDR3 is TGTGCCAGCAGCGCGCCTGGGGGCAGGTATGGCTACACCTTC. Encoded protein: CASSAPGGRYGYTF.

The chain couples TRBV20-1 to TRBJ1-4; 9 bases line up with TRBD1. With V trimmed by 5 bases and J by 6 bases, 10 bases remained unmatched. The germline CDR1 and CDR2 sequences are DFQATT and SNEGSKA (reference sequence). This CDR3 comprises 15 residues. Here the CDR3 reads CSAVGQGRGDEKLFF. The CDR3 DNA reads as TGCAGTGCTGTCGGACAGGGGCGGGGTGATGAAAAACTGTTTTTT.

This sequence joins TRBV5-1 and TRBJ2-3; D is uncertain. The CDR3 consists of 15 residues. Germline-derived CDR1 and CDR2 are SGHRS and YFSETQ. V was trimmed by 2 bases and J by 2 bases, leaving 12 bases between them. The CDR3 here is CASSLYRMDTDTQYF. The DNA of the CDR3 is TGCGCCAGCAGCTTATACCGGATGGACACAGATACGCAGTATTTT.

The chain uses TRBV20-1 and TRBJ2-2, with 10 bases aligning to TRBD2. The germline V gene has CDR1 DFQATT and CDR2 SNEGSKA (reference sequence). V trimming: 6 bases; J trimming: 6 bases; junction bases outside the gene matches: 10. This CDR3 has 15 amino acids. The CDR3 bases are TGCAGTGCCAAGCGGGCTAGCGGGGGTCCCGGGGAGCTGTTTTTT. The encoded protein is CSAKRASGGPGELFF.

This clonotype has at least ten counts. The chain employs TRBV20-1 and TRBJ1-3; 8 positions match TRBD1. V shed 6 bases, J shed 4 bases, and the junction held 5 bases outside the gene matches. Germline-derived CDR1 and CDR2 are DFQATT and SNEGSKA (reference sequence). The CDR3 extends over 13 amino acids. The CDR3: CSAYRDRGNTIYF. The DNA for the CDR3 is TGCAGTGCCTACCGGGACAGGGGAAACACCATATATTTT.

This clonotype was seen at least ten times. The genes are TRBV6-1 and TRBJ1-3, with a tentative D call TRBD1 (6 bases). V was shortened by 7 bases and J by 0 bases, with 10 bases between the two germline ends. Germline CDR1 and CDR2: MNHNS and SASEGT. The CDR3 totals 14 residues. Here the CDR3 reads CASKGGLSGNTIYF. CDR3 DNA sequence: TGTGCCAGCAAAGGGGGTCTCTCTGGAAACACCATATATTTT.

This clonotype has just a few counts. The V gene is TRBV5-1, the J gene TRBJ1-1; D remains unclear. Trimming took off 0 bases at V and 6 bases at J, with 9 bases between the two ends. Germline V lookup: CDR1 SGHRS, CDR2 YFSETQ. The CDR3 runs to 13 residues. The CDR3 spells CASSLVNFSEAFF. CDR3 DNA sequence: TGCGCCAGCAGCTTGGTAAATTTCTCTGAAGCTTTCTTT.